The T cell receptor beta chain under discussion was sequenced for a study of blood T cell repertoires in COVID-19. Study at large: Spain, Italy and the United States supplied samples that represented acute and convalescent COVID-19. The analysed material was cDNA or gDNA that came from T cells, B-cell-depleted T cells, or PBMCs.

The CDR3 covers 14 residues. With V trimmed by 5 bases and J by 6 bases, 8 bases remained unmatched. Germline V gene sequence: CDR1 MNHEY, CDR2 SVGEGT. Authors' analysis steps: Estimates of nucleated cell counts were drawn from the amplification of reference gene primers. Assay: immunoSEQ multiplex PCR; the TCRdb copy retains only in-frame clones and omits some. That table furnishes V, J and clone size, whereas the DNA furnished D and trimming. The sample shows some 80,000 clones, around 84% of them seen only once. This sequence originates from a woman aged 45-60 years with acute or convalescent COVID-19. The chain couples TRBV6-2 or TRBV6-3 to TRBJ2-7, with 9 bases aligning to TRBD1. Sequencing was carried out using peripheral blood. CDR3 amino acids: CASSRAGTGFEQYF. CDR3 DNA: TGTGCCAGCAGTAGGGCCGGGACAGGGTTCGAGCAGTACTTC.